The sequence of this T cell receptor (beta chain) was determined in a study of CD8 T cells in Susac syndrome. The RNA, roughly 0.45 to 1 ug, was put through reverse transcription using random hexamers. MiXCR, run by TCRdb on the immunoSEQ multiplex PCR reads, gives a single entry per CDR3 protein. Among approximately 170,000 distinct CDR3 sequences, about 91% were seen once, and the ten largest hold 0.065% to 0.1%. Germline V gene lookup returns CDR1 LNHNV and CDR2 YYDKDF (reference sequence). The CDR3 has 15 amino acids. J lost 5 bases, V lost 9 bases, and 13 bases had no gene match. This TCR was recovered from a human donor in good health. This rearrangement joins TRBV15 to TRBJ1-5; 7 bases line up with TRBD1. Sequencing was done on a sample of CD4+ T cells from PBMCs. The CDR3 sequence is CATAARQGEDQPQHF. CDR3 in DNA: TGTGCCACGGCCGCAAGACAGGGAGAGGATCAGCCCCAGCATTTT. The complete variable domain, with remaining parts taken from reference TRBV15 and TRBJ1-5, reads DAMVIQNPRYQVTQFGKPVTLSCSQTLNHNVMYWYQQKSSQAPKLLFHYYDKDFNNEADTPDNFQSRRPNTSFCFLDIRSPGLGDTAMYLCATAARQGEDQPQHFGDGTRLSIL.